This T cell receptor beta chain was identified in a study of T cells in Graves' hyperthyroidism and ophthalmopathy. Study-level background: Sampling of peripheral blood happened at initial diagnosis, prior to any treatment. Study-level results: Stable hyperthyroidism and ophthalmopathy were separated using 13 V-J signatures.

Per the germline V gene, CDR1 is MNHNS and CDR2 is SASEGT. This CDR3 comprises 11 residues. The V end lost 6 bases, the J end lost 6 bases, and 8 bases lay between the germline ends. This clonotype has more than one count but fewer than ten. As yet, its antigen is unknown. Diagnoses were made from clinical symptoms, serum measures (thyroxine and TRAb), thyroid ultrasound and orbital computed tomography. The TCR beta CDR3 regions underwent amplification using RNA transcripts as the source. An initial round of RT-PCR targeting the TCR CDR3 relied on the HTBI primer set. Via MiXCR, TCRdb re-called the multiplex PCR reads, giving one row per CDR3 protein. The sample has about 400,000 distinct CDR3 sequences, 15% to 19% seen once.

The rearrangement uses TRBV6-1 and TRBJ1-2, with D perhaps TRBD1 (6 bases). The sequenced sample was blood. The sequence derives from a woman aged 18-29 years with Graves' hyperthyroidism. The CDR3 DNA sequence: TGTGCCAGCAGAAGGGGGGATGGCTACACCTTC. As protein: CASRRGDGYTF.